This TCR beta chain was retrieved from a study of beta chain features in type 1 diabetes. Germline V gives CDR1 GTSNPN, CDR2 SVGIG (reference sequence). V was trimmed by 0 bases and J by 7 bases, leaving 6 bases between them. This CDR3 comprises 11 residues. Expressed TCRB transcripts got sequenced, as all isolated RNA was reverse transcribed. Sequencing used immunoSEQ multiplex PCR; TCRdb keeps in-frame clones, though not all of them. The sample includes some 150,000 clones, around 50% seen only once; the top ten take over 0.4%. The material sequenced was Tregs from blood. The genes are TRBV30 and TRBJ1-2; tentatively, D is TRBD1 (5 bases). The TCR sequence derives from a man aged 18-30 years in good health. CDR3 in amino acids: CAWSVRGGYTF. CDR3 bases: TGTGCCTGGAGTGTAAGGGGTGGCTACACCTTC.